One and the same sample provided the 30 T cell receptor beta chains below, sequenced in a study of shared clonotypes between healthy human individuals. Produced via immunoSEQ multiplex PCR; TCRdb's table is partial and in-frame only. Of under 650,000 clones listed, 90% to 97% are singletons. Sequencing input: naive CD4+ T cells sorted from blood. The subset: CD45RA+ positively selected. These TCRs come from a woman in her twenties or thirties in good health.

The chain employs TRBV28 and TRBJ2-5; D ambiguous. The CDR3 contains 15 residues. Looked up from germline, CDR1 is MDHEN and CDR2 is SYDVKM. V was clipped by 4 bases and J by 1 base, with 13 bases between them. For the CDR3, the DNA is TGTGCCAGCAGTTCCTTTTCGGCGACCCAAGAGACCCAGTACTTC. Translating gives CASSSFSATQETQYF.

This clone has a single count. The chain uses TRBV5-1 and TRBJ2-3; D remains unclear. Germline CDR1 reads SGHRS; CDR2 reads YFSETQ. Trimming stripped 4 bases from V and 0 bases from J, with 6 bases between. The CDR3 sequence is 13 residues long. CDR3 amino acids: CASSPHSTDTQYF. The CDR3 nucleotides read TGCGCCAGCAGCCCCCATAGCACAGATACGCAGTATTTT. Full variable domain (remainder filled in from reference TRBV5-1 and TRBJ2-3): KAGVTQTPRYLIKTRGQQVTLSCSPISGHRSVSWYQQTPGQGLQFLFEYFSETQRNKGNFPGRFSGRQFSNSRSEMNVSTLELGDSALYLCASSPHSTDTQYFGPGTRLTVL.

In nucleotides, the CDR3 is TGTGCCAGCAGCAGGGATGGGGTCACCGGGGAGCTGTTTTTT. This codes for CASSRDGVTGELFF. The V gene is TRBV7-2, the J gene TRBJ2-2; no reliable D call. Deletions cut 5 bases from V and 4 bases from J, with 11 bases between. Germline CDR1 SGHTA, CDR2 FQGNSA. CDR3 length equals 14 residues. Looking up the rest from reference TRBV7-2 and TRBJ2-2 gives the full variable domain: GAGVSQSPSNKVTEKGKDVELRCDPISGHTALYWYRQSLGQGLEFLIYFQGNSAPDKSGLPSDRFSAERTGGSVSTLTIQRTQQEDSAVYLCASSRDGVTGELFFGEGSRLTVL.

Of note for this clone: At the DNA level, this CDR3 is encoded by other sequences in the same sample as well. The chain is built from TRBV7-2 and TRBJ2-7; D is perhaps TRBD2 (6 bases). Trimming stripped 2 bases from V and 2 bases from J, with 13 bases between. The germline V gene has CDR1 SGHTA and CDR2 FQGNSA. The CDR3 length is 15 residues. In DNA form, the CDR3 reads TGTGCCAGCAGCTTAAGGGTAGCGGAAACCTACGAGCAGTACTTC. Translation gives CASSLRVAETYEQYF.

The gene calls are TRBV4-2 and TRBJ1-1; D ambiguous. Germline CDR1 is LGHNA and CDR2 is YNFKEQ. The CDR3 sequence is 13 residues long. V dropped 3 bases and J dropped 6 bases, with 11 bases sitting between them. The CDR3 loop reads CASSQDLRPEAFF. For the CDR3, the DNA is TGTGCCAGCAGCCAGGATCTGCGACCTGAAGCTTTCTTT.

The V call is TRBV28, the J call TRBJ1-1; D is uncertain. V was clipped by 6 bases and J by 7 bases, with 9 bases between them. The CDR3 is made up of 11 amino acids. Germline CDR1 MDHEN, CDR2 SYDVKM. The CDR3 is CASSRPYEAFF. CDR3 in DNA: TGTGCCAGCAGCCGGCCCTATGAAGCTTTCTTT.

The rearrangement uses TRBV7-2 and TRBJ1-3; no clear D. This CDR3 region has 11 residues. Germline CDR1 SGHTA, CDR2 FQGNSA. V lost 3 bases and J 6 bases, leaving 3 bases between the germline ends. This CDR3 reads CASSFTNTIYF. The CDR3 DNA reads TGTGCCAGCAGCTTCACAAACACCATATATTTT.

This clone has a handful of counts. V and J are TRBV5-4 and TRBJ2-2; D gene unclear. CDR3 size: 12 residues. V lost 6 bases to trimming and J lost 1 base, with 4 bases between them. Germline V lookup: CDR1 SGHNT, CDR2 YYREEE (reference sequence). Written as DNA, the CDR3 is TGTGCCAGCACAGTGAACACCGGGGAGCTGTTTTTT. Its protein product is CASTVNTGELFF.

This chain uses TRBV15 with TRBJ1-4, with D possibly TRBD1 on 6 matching bases. The CDR3 is 15 residues long. Germline V gives CDR1 LNHNV, CDR2 YYDKDF (reference sequence). Trimming shortened V by 5 bases and J by 7 bases, and 17 bases separated the two germline ends. CDR3 sequence: CATSPTGGHIEKLFF. In DNA, the CDR3 is TGTGCCACCAGCCCAACCGGGGGACACATTGAAAAACTGTTTTTT.

The chain is built from TRBV5-1 and TRBJ2-3; no definite D call. CDR3 length equals 14 residues. The germline CDR1 and CDR2 sequences are SGHRS and YFSETQ. Trimming stripped 4 bases from V and 6 bases from J, with 15 bases between. CDR3 coding DNA: TGCGCCAGCAGCATCCGACCCGCTAGGGATACGCAGTATTTT. It yields the protein CASSIRPARDTQYF.

V and J are TRBV5-1 and TRBJ2-7, with D perhaps TRBD2 (6 bases). Germline V gene sequence: CDR1 SGHRS, CDR2 YFSETQ. Trimming shortened V by 7 bases and J by 2 bases, and 13 bases separated the two germline ends. The CDR3 is 13 amino acids. The CDR3 DNA follows: TGCGCCAGCTCTAAGCGGGCCACCTACGAGCAGTACTTC. Protein: CASSKRATYEQYF.

This clone was seen just once. The rearrangement links TRBV28 to TRBJ2-7; D is uncertain. This CDR3 comprises 15 residues. The ends were cut back, 6 bases at V and 2 bases at J, with 17 bases in the middle. CDR1 is MDHEN and CDR2 is SYDVKM in the germline V gene. For the CDR3, the DNA is TGTGCCAGCAGCTACACGGCCATAGCCGCCTACGAGCAGTACTTC. This sequence encodes CASSYTAIAAYEQYF.

This clone was counted once. The chain couples TRBV20-1 to TRBJ1-2; D unclear. V lost 0 bases to trimming and J lost 8 bases, with 7 bases between them. Germline values: CDR1 DFQATT, CDR2 SNEGSKA (reference sequence). This CDR3 has 11 residues. CDR3 sequence: CSARELWGYTF. The DNA of the CDR3 is TGCAGTGCTAGAGAACTGTGGGGCTACACCTTC.

The V call is TRBV11-2, the J call TRBJ2-7; TRBD1 matches at 9 bases. The ends lost 6 bases at V and 6 bases at J; junction bases unmatched: 12. Per the germline V gene, CDR1 is SGHAT and CDR2 is FQNNGV. The CDR3 consists of 15 residues. The DNA for the CDR3 is TGTGCCAGCAGAAACCTCCGGGACAGGGTTAGCGAGCAGTACTTC. Amino acids: CASRNLRDRVSEQYF. The variable domain in full, completed from reference TRBV11-2 and TRBJ2-7, reads EAGVAQSPRYKIIEKRQSVAFWCNPISGHATLYWYQQILGQGPKLLIQFQNNGVVDDSQLPKDRFSAERLKGVDSTLKIQPAKLEDSAVYLCASRNLRDRVSEQYFGPGTRLTVT.

The chain links TRBV11-2 to TRBJ1-5, with D possibly TRBD1 on 5 matching bases. Germline-derived CDR1 and CDR2 are SGHAT and FQNNGV. Trimming cost V 5 bases and J 6 bases, with 17 bases left between them. This CDR3 has 15 amino acids. As DNA, the CDR3 is TGTGCCAGCAGCCCGAATAGAGGTACAGGTCAGCCCCAGCATTTT. Translated, it gives CASSPNRGTGQPQHF.

The rearrangement uses TRBV5-1 and TRBJ2-7; 11 bases are a match to TRBD2. Germline V gene sequence: CDR1 SGHRS, CDR2 YFSETQ. This CDR3 spans 15 amino acids. The trim removed 3 bases at V and 4 bases at J, leaving 6 bases unmatched. As DNA, the CDR3 is TGCGCCAGCAGCTCAACTAGCGGGAGTTGGTACGAGCAGTACTTC. Its protein is CASSSTSGSWYEQYF.

This clone showed up just once. V gene TRBV7-6 combines with J gene TRBJ1-2, with 7 bases identical to TRBD1. This CDR3 comprises 15 residues. The V and J ends lost 1 base and 2 bases, in that order; junction bases with no gene match: 4. Germline assignment: CDR1 SGHVS and CDR2 FNYEAQ. In DNA, the CDR3 is TGTGCCAGCAGCTTAGGACAGGGCGGGAACTATGGCTACACCTTC. This gives the protein CASSLGQGGNYGYTF.

V gene TRBV11-2 combines with J gene TRBJ1-3; tentative D call: TRBD1 (6 bases). V was cut by 1 base and J by 4 bases, with 14 bases left in between. Germline CDR1 and CDR2: SGHAT and FQNNGV. The CDR3 runs 16 residues. The DNA of the CDR3 is TGTGCCAGCAGCTTAGGGTTGGGGGGGCTCGGAAACACCATATATTTT. Protein sequence: CASSLGLGGLGNTIYF.

This clone was observed a single time. This chain connects TRBV7-9 to TRBJ2-7; 14 positions match TRBD2. Trimming at V came to 5 bases and at J to 1 base, leaving 7 bases not matched to a gene. The CDR3 runs 17 residues. From germline, CDR1 is SEHNR and CDR2 FQNEAQ (reference sequence). The CDR3 here is CASSPGTSGRGSYEQYF. CDR3 bases: TGTGCCAGCAGCCCCGGGACTAGCGGGAGAGGGTCCTACGAGCAGTACTTC.

The chain links TRBV6-5 to TRBJ2-7, with 8 bases aligning to TRBD2. Germline CDR1 reads MNHEY; CDR2 reads SVGAGI. The CDR3 runs to 15 residues. V was pared by 6 bases and J by 0 bases, with 7 bases of the junction left unmatched. CDR3 sequence (DNA): TGTGCCAGCAGCCCGGGGGGGCTAAGCTCCTACGAGCAGTACTTC. Protein product: CASSPGGLSSYEQYF.

V is TRBV4-1 and J is TRBJ2-1; 10 bases fit TRBD2. CDR3 length: 14 residues. The junction had 1 base not matched to a gene; V was cut back by 2 bases and J by 6 bases. Germline V CDR1 and CDR2: MGHRA, YSYEKL. This chain's CDR3 is CASSQRTSGNEQFF. DNA of the CDR3: TGCGCCAGCAGCCAAAGGACTAGCGGCAATGAGCAGTTCTTC.

The chain joins TRBV19 to TRBJ1-1, with 8 bases aligning to TRBD1. From germline, CDR1 is LNHDA and CDR2 SQIVND (reference sequence). The length of the CDR3 is 18 residues. The V and J ends lost 4 bases and 4 bases, in that order; junction bases with no gene match: 17. CDR3 residues: CASSTPPLKAGGLTEAFF. DNA for the CDR3: TGTGCCAGTAGTACCCCCCCCCTTAAAGCAGGGGGCCTCACTGAAGCTTTCTTT.

This chain joins TRBV28 and TRBJ2-3; D may match TRBD1 or TRBD2 (5 bases each). The germline V gene has CDR1 MDHEN and CDR2 SYDVKM. CDR3 length: 15 amino acids. Trimming shortened V by 2 bases and J by 6 bases, and 15 bases separated the two germline ends. CDR3: CASSLRSGTGDTQYF. For the CDR3, the DNA is TGTGCCAGCAGTTTACGGTCAGGGACCGGTGATACGCAGTATTTT. The whole variable domain, filled in from reference TRBV28 and TRBJ2-3, reads DVKVTQSSRYLVKRTGEKVFLECVQDMDHENMFWYRQDPGLGLRLIYFSYDVKMKEKGDIPEGYSVSREKKERFSLILESASTNQTSMYLCASSLRSGTGDTQYFGPGTRLTVL.

The rearrangement joins TRBV9 to TRBJ2-2, with D maybe TRBD2 (6 bases). CDR1 and CDR2 (germline): SGDLS, YYNGEE. This CDR3 comprises 15 residues. Trimming stripped 4 bases from V and 2 bases from J, with 12 bases between. The CDR3 DNA reads as TGTGCCAGCAGCAACCGGGACTCCAACACCGGGGAGCTGTTTTTT. Protein sequence: CASSNRDSNTGELFF.

This sequence joins TRBV28 and TRBJ2-7; no firm D call. V shed 6 bases and J shed 5 bases, with 20 bases lying between them. CDR3 length: 15 residues. Germline V gene lookup returns CDR1 MDHEN and CDR2 SYDVKM. DNA of the CDR3: TGTGCCAGCAGCATAAGGCCCAACCTCGCGCACGAGCAGTACTTC. Protein product: CASSIRPNLAHEQYF. Using reference TRBV28 and TRBJ2-7 for the parts outside the CDR3, the full variable domain is DVKVTQSSRYLVKRTGEKVFLECVQDMDHENMFWYRQDPGLGLRLIYFSYDVKMKEKGDIPEGYSVSREKKERFSLILESASTNQTSMYLCASSIRPNLAHEQYFGPGTRLTVT.

This chain joins TRBV27 and TRBJ2-2; no clear D. Germline CDR1 is MNHEY and CDR2 is SMNVEV (reference sequence). V lost 3 bases to trimming and J lost 2 bases, with 16 bases between them. The CDR3 length is 17 residues. CDR3 in amino acids: CASSFERRTINTGELFF. CDR3 DNA sequence: TGTGCCAGCAGTTTCGAACGAAGGACGATTAACACCGGGGAGCTGTTTTTT.

The genes are TRBV10-3 and TRBJ2-7, with TRBD2 as a possible D gene (6 bases). V lost 4 bases and J lost 3, with 10 bases in between. CDR1 and CDR2 from the germline V gene are ENHRY and SYGVKD. The CDR3 contains 13 residues. The CDR3 is CAISGGLVYEQYF. The CDR3 region has the DNA TGTGCCATCAGTGGGGGACTCGTCTACGAGCAGTACTTC.

V is TRBV10-3 and J is TRBJ2-3; 10 nucleotides agree with TRBD2. Germline CDR1 and CDR2: ENHRY and SYGVKD. Trimming took 8 bases from V and 4 from J; bases not matched to a gene: 3. The CDR3 has 13 amino acids. This CDR3 is CAIRAGGADTQYF. As DNA, the CDR3 is TGTGCCATCCGAGCGGGAGGGGCAGATACGCAGTATTTT.

The rearrangement links TRBV28 to TRBJ1-4; tentative D call: TRBD1 (5 bases). The CDR3 is 15 amino acids. Germline assignment: CDR1 MDHEN and CDR2 SYDVKM. The V end was cut by 5 bases, the J end by 3 bases, with 13 bases between. CDR3 protein: CASSAPSGANEKLFF. CDR3 nucleotide sequence: TGTGCCAGCAGTGCCCCCTCGGGGGCTAATGAAAAACTGTTTTTT.

This clone has a single count. V gene TRBV19 combines with J gene TRBJ2-5; 10 bases map to TRBD2. Germline CDR1 reads LNHDA; CDR2 reads SQIVND (reference sequence). V was clipped by 7 bases and J by 5 bases; unmatched bases: 7. This CDR3 region has 14 residues. The CDR3 DNA follows: TGTGCCAGTACTGAGCGGGAGGGTGTTGAGACCCAGTACTTC. Amino acids: CASTEREGVETQYF.